Below, 14 T cell receptor beta chains from the same sample are listed, as sequenced in a study of cytomegalovirus exposure and HLA in healthy donors listed by TCRdb under 2017. The method behind the library was the immunoSEQ multiplex PCR assay. For the multiplex PCR, a mixture combining 60 forward primers for TCR Vbeta segments and 13 reverse primers for TCR Jbeta segments was used. As stored in TCRdb, this immuneACCESS dataset retains in-frame rearrangements with V and J assigned. A fraction of the clones does not appear; measured against another copy, unresolved V genes explain less than half of the discrepancy, and the remainder lacks a known reason. The sample table shows 210,000 or so clones, and approximately 87% are seen once. The ten largest clones take up around 1.4% of the sample. The sample taken for sequencing was PBMCs. The receptors were gathered from a human donor in good health.

The genes are TRBV30 and TRBJ1-2, with D unclear. CDR1 GTSNPN and CDR2 SVGIG come from the germline V gene (reference sequence). The length of the CDR3 is 13 residues. The ends were cut back, 2 bases at V and 7 bases at J, with 14 bases in the middle. The DNA of the CDR3 is TGTGCCTGGAGTCTATCCAGAGGCTCTGGCTACACCTTC. It is translated as CAWSLSRGSGYTF.

The chain has TRBV7-9 and TRBJ1-4; 9 bases agree with TRBD1. With V trimmed by 5 bases and J by 5 bases, 6 bases remained unmatched. The CDR3 is 15 residues long. The germline V gene encodes CDR1 SEHNR and CDR2 FQNEAQ (reference sequence). CDR3 loop: CASSETDRGNEKLFF. The CDR3 DNA follows: TGTGCCAGCAGCGAAACCGACAGGGGGAATGAAAAACTGTTTTTT.

V and J are TRBV27 and TRBJ1-2, with a possible D match to TRBD1 (5 bases). V lost 3 bases to trimming and J lost 2 bases, with 7 bases between them. In germline, CDR1 is MNHEY, CDR2 SMNVEV (reference sequence). This CDR3 is built from 13 residues. CDR3 sequence reads: CASSFRQNYGYTF. The CDR3 DNA follows: TGTGCCAGCAGTTTTCGACAGAACTATGGCTACACCTTC.

To note about this clone: One junction end does not reproduce the germline sequence, and a read error may be involved. The gene calls are TRBV7-9 and TRBJ2-7; tentative D call: TRBD1 (6 bases). This CDR3 has 12 residues. From germline, CDR1 is SEHNR and CDR2 FQNEAQ (reference sequence). The CDR3 region has the DNA TGTGCCAGCAGCATCGGACAGTACGAGCAGGACTTC. Its translation is CASSIGQYEQDF.

The chain employs TRBV28 and TRBJ2-7; perhaps TRBD1 as D (5 bases). From germline, CDR1 is MDHEN and CDR2 SYDVKM. The CDR3 sequence is 15 residues long. The V end was cut by 4 bases, the J end by 2 bases, with 15 bases between. The CDR3 DNA follows: TGTGCCAGCAGTTGTCCTTGCGACAGACCCTACGAGCAGTACTTC. Encoded protein: CASSCPCDRPYEQYF.

About this clone: A junction end diverges from the germline sequence, so it may reflect a read error. This chain links TRBV7-9 with TRBJ1-1; D remains unclear. This CDR3 region has 15 residues. Germline-derived CDR1 and CDR2 are SEHNR and FQNEAQ (reference sequence). The CDR3 region is CSSSLGSHGNTEAFF. For the CDR3, the DNA is TGTTCCAGCAGCTTAGGCTCCCACGGGAACACTGAAGCTTTCTTT.

The CDR3 protein is CASSFSGYEQYF. CDR3 coding DNA: TGTGCCAGCAGCTTCTCCGGCTACGAGCAGTACTTC. The rearrangement uses TRBV11-3 and TRBJ2-7, with D hard to call. Trimming took off 3 bases at V and 3 bases at J, with 6 bases between the two ends. Per the germline V gene, CDR1 is SGHNT and CDR2 is YENEEA. The CDR3 is 12 residues long.

V is TRBV2 and J is TRBJ1-2, with 9 bases identical to TRBD1. The germline V gene encodes CDR1 SNHLY and CDR2 FYNNEI. This CDR3 contains 14 residues. V gave up 6 bases and J gave up 3 bases; unmatched junction bases: 5. In nucleotides, the CDR3 is TGTGCCAGCAGCGGGGGACAGGGCGACTATGGCTACACCTTC. Protein product: CASSGGQGDYGYTF.

V usage is TRBV9 and J usage is TRBJ1-6; a weak D match, TRBD1 (5 bases). Trimming shortened V by 3 bases and J by 15 bases, and 19 bases separated the two germline ends. CDR3 length: 14 residues. Germline V gene sequence: CDR1 SGDLS, CDR2 YYNGEE. The CDR3 region is CASSGGPLEGLLHF. The CDR3 DNA sequence: TGTGCCAGCAGCGGGGGTCCGTTGGAGGGACTCCTCCACTTT.

A word on this clone: Other DNA sequences in this specimen translate into the identical CDR3. CDR3 nucleotide sequence: TGCGCCAGCAGCCTGGCCCCTAGCGGGAGTACAGAGACCCAGTACTTC. Translated: CASSLAPSGSTETQYF. The chain combines TRBV5-1 with TRBJ2-5; 10 bases line up with TRBD2. This CDR3 comprises 16 residues. Trimming removed 4 bases from V and 4 bases from J; junction bases left unmatched: 10. CDR1 and CDR2 from the germline V gene are SGHRS and YFSETQ. The full variable domain, with the rest looked up from reference TRBV5-1 and TRBJ2-5, is KAGVTQTPRYLIKTRGQQVTLSCSPISGHRSVSWYQQTPGQGLQFLFEYFSETQRNKGNFPGRFSGRQFSNSRSEMNVSTLELGDSALYLCASSLAPSGSTETQYFGPGTRLLVL.

The J gene is TRBJ1-3, the V gene TRBV6-5, with a possible D match to TRBD1 (6 bases). CDR3 length: 14 amino acids. V dropped 7 bases and J dropped 2 bases, with 12 bases sitting between them. Germline V gene data show CDR1 as MNHEY and CDR2 as SVGAGI. CDR3 DNA sequence: TGTGCCAGCATATCCGGGACAACTGGAAACACCATATATTTT. Translation: CASISGTTGNTIYF.

The sample holds one count of this clone. The CDR3 protein is CAWGRGGANGYTF. DNA of the CDR3: TGTGCCTGGGGCAGGGGAGGGGCCAATGGCTACACCTTC. The rearrangement uses TRBV30 and TRBJ1-2, with D perhaps TRBD1 (6 bases). The V and J ends lost 5 bases and 6 bases respectively, with 16 bases between them. CDR3 length: 13 amino acids. Germline CDR1 and CDR2: GTSNPN and SVGIG (reference sequence).

In DNA form, the CDR3 reads TGTGCCAGCAGTGTCGGGGAGAACACTGAAGCTTTCTTT. As protein: CASSVGENTEAFF. V is TRBV2 and J is TRBJ1-1; no clear D gene. Germline CDR1 SNHLY, CDR2 FYNNEI. Trimming left V 4 bases short and J 1 base short, with 7 bases between. This CDR3 has 13 amino acids.

This clone was detected only a few times. The chain has TRBV6-5 and TRBJ1-1, with 8 bases that match TRBD1. The CDR3 runs 15 residues. The germline V gene has CDR1 MNHEY and CDR2 SVGAGI. With V trimmed by 0 bases and J by 1 base, 1 base remained unmatched. This CDR3 reads CASSYSGQGNTEAFF. Written as DNA, the CDR3 is TGTGCCAGCAGTTACTCAGGACAGGGGAACACTGAAGCTTTCTTT.